Below, 29 T cell receptor beta chains from the same sample are listed, as sequenced in a study of cytomegalovirus exposure and HLA in healthy donors. This PCR relied on a set of 60 Vbeta primers and 13 Jbeta primers. Clones were sequenced by immunoSEQ multiplex PCR, and TCRdb holds only the in-frame ones, with some missing. Of roughly 250,000 clones in the sample, roughly 70% are singletons; the top ten hold 2% to 2.5%. The source material was PBMCs. Receptor source: a female donor in good health and CMV-seronegative.

V usage is TRBV6-1 and J usage is TRBJ1-1; D is perhaps TRBD1 (5 bases). V was cut by 7 bases and J by 3 bases, with 15 bases left in between. The CDR3 is 14 amino acids. CDR1 is MNHNS, CDR2 SASEGT, per germline. In nucleotides, the CDR3 is TGTGCCAGCAAAGCCACCGGGACTTACACTGAAGCTTTCTTT. Translated: CASKATGTYTEAFF.

The rearrangement joins TRBV11-3 to TRBJ2-7, with unresolved D. Germline values: CDR1 SGHNT, CDR2 YENEEA. The length of the CDR3 is 12 residues. The V end was cut by 4 bases, the J end by 0 bases, with 4 bases between. The CDR3 nucleotides are TGTGCCAGCAGCTCACTCTCCTACGAGCAGTACTTC. As protein: CASSSLSYEQYF.

J is TRBJ2-5 and V is TRBV10-2, with 13 bases identical to TRBD2. V lost 2 bases and J lost 3; bases outside the gene matches: 6. Germline V gives CDR1 WSHSY, CDR2 SAAADI. This CDR3 contains 17 residues. The CDR3 nucleotides are TGCGCCAGCAGTGAGAATATTGGACTAGCGGGAGAAGAGACCCAGTACTTC. It translates to CASSENIGLAGEETQYF.

The chain links TRBV15 to TRBJ2-1, with D possibly TRBD2 on 5 matching bases. The CDR3 runs 12 residues. V was cut by 8 bases and J by 8 bases, with 13 bases left in between. CDR1 is LNHNV, CDR2 YYDKDF, per germline (reference sequence). The CDR3, as DNA: TGTGCCACCCGGGATCTTGTGGATGAGCAGTTCTTC. This codes for CATRDLVDEQFF.

This chain uses TRBV4-1 with TRBJ2-1; D possibly corresponds to TRBD2 (7 bases). The CDR3 extends over 16 amino acids. From germline, CDR1 is MGHRA and CDR2 YSYEKL. V lost 2 bases to trimming and J lost 5 bases, with 16 bases between them. The CDR3 sequence: CASSQPGGAGNNEQFF. The CDR3 nucleotides are TGCGCCAGCAGCCAACCGGGGGGCGCGGGTAACAATGAGCAGTTCTTC.

The V and J genes are TRBV4-1 and TRBJ1-1; D is possibly TRBD1 (5 bases). This CDR3 is built from 13 residues. The V end lost 4 bases, the J end lost 4 bases, and 10 bases lay between the germline ends. CDR1 is MGHRA, CDR2 YSYEKL, per germline. CDR3 amino acids: CASSPPGGTEAFF. DNA of the CDR3: TGCGCCAGCAGCCCCCCGGGGGGCACTGAAGCTTTCTTT.

This clone was observed a few times. The chain links TRBV2 to TRBJ2-5; no definite D call. The length of the CDR3 is 13 residues. In germline, CDR1 is SNHLY, CDR2 FYNNEI. Trimming stripped 7 bases from V and 3 bases from J, with 12 bases between. CDR3 sequence reads: CASTPPYKETQYF. DNA for the CDR3: TGTGCCAGCACCCCTCCTTATAAAGAGACCCAGTACTTC.

V usage is TRBV19 and J usage is TRBJ2-7, with 9 bases aligning to TRBD1. V was pared by 6 bases and J by 3 bases, with 9 bases of the junction left unmatched. There are 15 residues in the CDR3. The V gene's germline CDR1 is LNHDA and CDR2 SQIVND (reference sequence). The CDR3 here is CASSRRGTGNYEQYF. CDR3 sequence (DNA): TGTGCCAGTAGCCGCAGGGGGACAGGGAACTACGAGCAGTACTTC.

The chain couples TRBV9 to TRBJ1-1; 7 bases align to TRBD1. In germline, CDR1 is SGDLS, CDR2 YYNGEE. With V trimmed by 3 bases and J by 3 bases, 11 bases remained unmatched. This CDR3 region has 16 residues. The CDR3 sequence: CASSGGPGGMDTEAFF. The CDR3 bases are TGTGCCAGCAGCGGAGGACCAGGGGGTATGGACACTGAAGCTTTCTTT.

The V and J genes are TRBV28 and TRBJ1-1; 7 bases align to TRBD1. The trim removed 7 bases at V and 1 base at J, leaving 15 bases unmatched. Germline V lookup: CDR1 MDHEN, CDR2 SYDVKM. The CDR3 consists of 17 residues. CDR3 in DNA: TGTGCCAGCACTGTTGTCGGGACAGCTAAAAAGAACACTGAAGCTTTCTTT. The encoded protein is CASTVVGTAKKNTEAFF.

This chain uses TRBV21-1 with TRBJ1-1. TRBV21-1 is marked as a pseudogene. The CDR3 is made up of 13 amino acids. This CDR3 reads CASRKRERTEAFF. As DNA, the CDR3 is TGTGCCAGCAGGAAGAGGGAGAGGACTGAAGCTTTCTTT.

This chain links TRBV18 with TRBJ2-2; TRBD1 agrees at 7 bases. Germline CDR1 reads KGHSH; CDR2 reads LQKENI. The ends lost 0 bases at V and 3 bases at J; junction bases unmatched: 10. The CDR3 runs 18 residues. CDR3 protein: CASSPPNKQGPYTGELFF. In nucleotides, the CDR3 is TGTGCCAGCTCACCACCCAATAAACAGGGGCCGTACACCGGGGAGCTGTTTTTT.

As to this clone: One end of the junction fails to match germline, which may point to a read error. The CDR3 loop is CSSSQGGADTQYF. CDR3 nucleotide sequence: TGTTCCAGCAGCCAGGGAGGGGCAGATACGCAGTATTTT. This rearrangement joins TRBV7-9 to TRBJ2-3; 7 bases are shared with TRBD2. Germline CDR1 and CDR2: SEHNR and FQNEAQ (reference sequence). The CDR3 length is 13 residues.

This chain uses TRBV28 with TRBJ2-5; D is perhaps TRBD1 (6 bases). The DNA end favors TRBJ2-7, so the J call may be wrong. The CDR3 is made up of 15 amino acids. The germline V gene encodes CDR1 MDHEN and CDR2 SYDVKM. CDR3: CASSPWGRQHYEQYF. In DNA, the CDR3 is TGTGCCAGCAGCCCCTGGGGGCGACAGCACTACGAGCAGTACTTC.

This chain uses TRBV2 with TRBJ2-2, with D maybe TRBD2 (5 bases). The CDR3 has 13 amino acids. In germline, CDR1 is SNHLY, CDR2 FYNNEI. V was shortened by 6 bases and J by 5 bases, with 10 bases between the two germline ends. The CDR3 protein is CASRASRTGELFF. The CDR3 DNA is TGTGCCAGCAGAGCTAGCAGGACCGGGGAGCTGTTTTTT.

This clone was seen once. CDR3 nucleotides: TGTGCCAGCAGCCATCCCCTCGAGCACTCGAGCACCATATATTTT. Translated, it gives CASSHPLEHSSTIYF. The V gene is TRBV7-8, the J gene TRBJ1-3, with unresolved D. The CDR3 spans 15 residues. Germline lookup yields CDR1 SGHVS and CDR2 FQNEAQ. V dropped 5 bases and J dropped 9 bases, with 20 bases sitting between them.

This clone was found once. The rearrangement links TRBV25-1 to TRBJ2-5; 8 bases map to TRBD2. J gave up 2 bases and V 2 bases, and 7 bases lay outside the gene matches. The CDR3 is 16 amino acids. Germline V gene sequence: CDR1 MGHDK, CDR2 SYGVNS. CDR3 residues: CASSEQGGRRQETQYF. The CDR3 bases are TGTGCCAGCAGTGAACAAGGCGGGAGGCGACAAGAGACCCAGTACTTC.

V gene TRBV5-4 combines with J gene TRBJ2-2; no definite D call. CDR3 length: 12 residues. Germline V lookup: CDR1 SGHNT, CDR2 YYREEE (reference sequence). Trimming left V 4 bases short and J 6 bases short, with 7 bases between. CDR3 sequence (DNA): TGTGCCAGCAGCATCTCGTCCGGGGAGCTGTTTTTT. It codes for CASSISSGELFF.

Only a few counts were recorded for this clone. This chain joins TRBV28 and TRBJ1-2, with 7 positions matching TRBD1. Trimming removed 5 bases from V and 8 bases from J; junction bases left unmatched: 8. Per the germline V gene, CDR1 is MDHEN and CDR2 is SYDVKM. The CDR3 sequence is 13 residues long. The CDR3 loop reads CASSDTGAGGYTF. The CDR3 DNA reads TGTGCCAGCAGTGATACAGGGGCGGGGGGCTACACCTTC.

This clone was seen more than once but under ten times. The genes are TRBV28 and TRBJ2-7, with 11 bases lining up with TRBD2. CDR1 and CDR2 from the germline V gene are MDHEN and SYDVKM. The trim removed 0 bases at V and 9 bases at J, leaving 13 bases unmatched. CDR3 length: 17 residues. The CDR3 reads CASSLWASGRRRLGQYF. The CDR3, as DNA: TGTGCCAGCAGTTTATGGGCTAGCGGGAGGCGAAGACTCGGGCAGTACTTC. Complete variable domain (other parts from reference TRBV28 and TRBJ2-7): DVKVTQSSRYLVKRTGEKVFLECVQDMDHENMFWYRQDPGLGLRLIYFSYDVKMKEKGDIPEGYSVSREKKERFSLILESASTNQTSMYLCASSLWASGRRRLGQYFGPGTRLTVT.

The chain uses TRBV28 and TRBJ1-2; a weak D match, TRBD1 (5 bases). Per the germline V gene, CDR1 is MDHEN and CDR2 is SYDVKM. The CDR3 runs 15 residues. The V gene lost 5 bases and the J gene lost 0 bases, with 13 bases spanning the gap. CDR3 DNA sequence: TGTGCCAGCAGTCCGTCAGGGCGAGCTAACTATGGCTACACCTTC. It translates to CASSPSGRANYGYTF.

The chain carries TRBV11-2 and TRBJ2-7; no clear D gene. The CDR3 loop spans 14 amino acids. Trimming took off 5 bases at V and 0 bases at J, with 11 bases between the two ends. Germline CDR1 and CDR2: SGHAT and FQNNGV. The CDR3 DNA reads as TGTGCCAGCAGCCCCTCGGTCCCCTCCTACGAGCAGTACTTC. It is translated as CASSPSVPSYEQYF. The variable domain in full, completed from reference TRBV11-2 and TRBJ2-7, reads EAGVAQSPRYKIIEKRQSVAFWCNPISGHATLYWYQQILGQGPKLLIQFQNNGVVDDSQLPKDRFSAERLKGVDSTLKIQPAKLEDSAVYLCASSPSVPSYEQYFGPGTRLTVT.

The CDR3 reads CASSPPRQNYNEQFF. In nucleotides, the CDR3 is TGTGCCAGCTCACCACCGAGGCAAAACTACAATGAGCAGTTCTTC. The chain joins TRBV18 to TRBJ2-1; D remains ambiguous. The CDR3 has 15 amino acids. V gave up 0 bases and J gave up 3 bases, with 9 bases separating them. The germline gives CDR1 KGHSH, CDR2 LQKENI.

The CDR3 region has the DNA TGTGCCAGCAGTTCACTCGGGGCCGGACAGGGAGCTTGGACTAGCTACGAGCAGTACTTC. Its translation is CASSSLGAGQGAWTSYEQYF. The rearrangement uses TRBV27 and TRBJ2-7; tentative D call: TRBD1 (8 bases). The CDR3 runs 20 residues. Between the trimmed V and J ends, which lost 4 bases and 3 bases, there was a span of 31 bases. Germline loops: CDR1 MNHEY, CDR2 SMNVEV (reference sequence).

The CDR3 bases are TGTGCCAGCAGCTCCCCGGGGGAGTCGAAGACAGATACGCAGTATTTT. Translation: CASSSPGESKTDTQYF. This chain connects TRBV7-2 to TRBJ2-3, with D possibly matching TRBD2 (6 bases). The CDR3 has 16 amino acids. CDR1 and CDR2 from the germline V gene are SGHTA and FQGNSA. V gave up 4 bases and J gave up 3 bases, with 17 bases separating them.

The rearrangement joins TRBV5-1 to TRBJ2-2, with TRBD2 identical over 11 bases. V gave up 0 bases and J gave up 4 bases; unmatched junction bases: 5. Germline V gene data show CDR1 as SGHRS and CDR2 as YFSETQ. The CDR3 runs 17 residues. CDR3 loop: CASSLVLAGGTTGELFF. CDR3 DNA sequence: TGCGCCAGCAGCTTGGTCCTAGCGGGAGGCACCACCGGGGAGCTGTTTTTT.

This chain joins TRBV27 and TRBJ1-6, with D possibly TRBD1 on 5 matching bases. Germline CDR1 reads MNHEY; CDR2 reads SMNVEV (reference sequence). Trimming removed 2 bases from V and 7 bases from J, with 9 bases in between. This CDR3 contains 14 residues. CDR3 sequence (DNA): TGTGCCAGCAGTTTAGGCCAGGGAAATTCACCCCTCCACTTT. Protein: CASSLGQGNSPLHF.

This chain links TRBV9 with TRBJ2-1; D ambiguous. The germline gives CDR1 SGDLS, CDR2 YYNGEE. CDR3 length: 13 residues. The V end lost 0 bases, the J end lost 10 bases, and 11 bases lay between the germline ends. In DNA, the CDR3 is TGTGCCAGCAGCGTAGTGGAGAGAGGCGAGCAGTTCTTC. Translated, it gives CASSVVERGEQFF.

This chain joins TRBV4-2 and TRBJ2-3; the D gene is possibly TRBD1 (5 bases). This CDR3 is 15 amino acids long. The V end lost 0 bases, the J end lost 2 bases, and 9 bases lay between the germline ends. Germline assignment: CDR1 LGHNA and CDR2 YNFKEQ. The CDR3 nucleotides read TGTGCCAGCAGCCAAGAATGGGGCGCCACAGATACGCAGTATTTT. Its translation is CASSQEWGATDTQYF.